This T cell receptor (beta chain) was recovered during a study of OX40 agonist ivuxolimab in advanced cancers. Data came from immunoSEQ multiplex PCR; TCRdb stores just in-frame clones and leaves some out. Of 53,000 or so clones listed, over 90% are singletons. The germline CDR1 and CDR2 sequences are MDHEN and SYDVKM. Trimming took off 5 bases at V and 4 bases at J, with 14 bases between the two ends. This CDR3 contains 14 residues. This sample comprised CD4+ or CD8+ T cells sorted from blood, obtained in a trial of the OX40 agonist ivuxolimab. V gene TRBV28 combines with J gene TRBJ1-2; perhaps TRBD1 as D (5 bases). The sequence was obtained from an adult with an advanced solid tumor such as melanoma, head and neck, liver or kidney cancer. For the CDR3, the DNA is TGTGCCAGCAGTCTCCACGGGGCCCTCTATGGCTACACCTTC. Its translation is CASSLHGALYGYTF.